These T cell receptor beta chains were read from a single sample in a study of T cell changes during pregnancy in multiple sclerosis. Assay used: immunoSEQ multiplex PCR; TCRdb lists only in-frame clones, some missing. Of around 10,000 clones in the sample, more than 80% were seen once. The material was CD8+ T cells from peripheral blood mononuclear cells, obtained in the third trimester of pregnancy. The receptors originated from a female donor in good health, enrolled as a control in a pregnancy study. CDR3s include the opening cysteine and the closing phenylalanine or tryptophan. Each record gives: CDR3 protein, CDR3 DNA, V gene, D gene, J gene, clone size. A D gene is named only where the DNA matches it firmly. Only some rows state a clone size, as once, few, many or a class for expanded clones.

CDR3: CASSPREENTEAFF; DNA: TGTGCCAGCTCACCACGGGAGGAGAACACTGAAGCTTTCTTT; V: TRBV18; D: NA; J: TRBJ1-1; size: NA
CDR3: CASSLDRGYEQYF; DNA: TGTGCCAGCAGCTTAGATCGAGGCTACGAGCAGTACTTC; V: TRBV7-8; D: NA; J: TRBJ2-7; size: NA
CDR3: CASNPRQGVPYNEQFF; DNA: TGTGCCAGCAACCCCCGGCAGGGGGTTCCGTACAATGAGCAGTTCTTC; V: TRBV27; D: TRBD1; J: TRBJ2-1; size: NA
CDR3: CASSTGTSGSKDTGELFF; DNA: TGTGCCAGCAGCACAGGGACTAGCGGGAGTAAAGACACCGGGGAGCTGTTTTTT; V: TRBV7-3; D: TRBD2; J: TRBJ2-2; size: NA
CDR3: CASRVTGTTNTGELFF; DNA: TGTGCCAGTAGAGTGACAGGGACAACAAACACCGGGGAGCTGTTTTTT; V: TRBV19; D: TRBD1; J: TRBJ2-2; size: NA
CDR3: CASSLVPGEETQYF; DNA: TGTGCCAGCAGCTTGGTGCCGGGGGAGGAGACCCAGTACTTC; V: TRBV5-6; D: NA; J: TRBJ2-5; size: NA
CDR3: CASSTSGGAYEQFF; DNA: TGTGCCAGCAGTACTAGCGGGGGGGCCTATGAGCAGTTCTTC; V: TRBV25-1; D: TRBD2; J: TRBJ2-1; size: NA
CDR3: CASSPDSGGYTF; DNA: TGTGCCAGCAGTCCGGACAGCGGCGGCTACACCTTC; V: TRBV6-5; D: NA; J: TRBJ1-2; size: NA
CDR3: CASSITGGPNTGELFF; DNA: TGTGCCAGCAGCATCACGGGAGGACCAAACACCGGGGAGCTGTTTTTT; V: TRBV9; D: TRBD2; J: TRBJ2-2; size: once
CDR3: CASSPGTSGRETQYF; DNA: TGTGCCAGCAGTCCCGGGACTAGCGGGAGAGAGACCCAGTACTTC; V: TRBV28; D: TRBD2; J: TRBJ2-5; size: NA
CDR3: CASLRGTGVRNTIYF; DNA: TGTGCCAGCCTCCGGGGGACAGGGGTAAGAAACACCATATATTTT; V: TRBV28; D: TRBD1; J: TRBJ1-3; size: NA
CDR3: CASSLVSQRNTEAFF; DNA: TGTGCCAGCAGTTTAGTATCCCAGCGGAACACTGAAGCTTTCTTT; V: TRBV28; D: NA; J: TRBJ1-1; size: NA
CDR3: CASSEAGGYNEQFF; DNA: TGTGCCAGCAGTGAAGCGGGAGGGTACAATGAGCAGTTCTTC; V: TRBV6-4; D: TRBD2; J: TRBJ2-1; size: NA
CDR3: CASSEWGGNSGNTIYF; DNA: TGTGCCAGCAGTGAATGGGGAGGGAACTCTGGAAACACCATATATTTT; V: TRBV6-1; D: NA; J: TRBJ1-3; size: NA
CDR3: CASSAPPREPPPGTLSGANVLTF; DNA: TGTGCCAGCAGCGCCCCCCCCCGGGAACCCCCCCCCGGCACTCTCTCTGGGGCCAACGTCCTGACTTTC; V: TRBV9; D: NA; J: TRBJ2-6; size: NA
CDR3: CASSFGKGGYEQYF; DNA: TGTGCCAGCAGCTTCGGAAAGGGGGGGTACGAGCAGTACTTC; V: TRBV11-2; D: NA; J: TRBJ2-7; size: NA
CDR3: CASSESAAAYEQYF; DNA: TGCGCCAGCAGTGAGTCAGCGGCAGCTTACGAGCAGTACTTC; V: TRBV10-1; D: NA; J: TRBJ2-7; size: NA
CDR3: CASSLRWATDTQYF; DNA: TGTGCTAGCAGCTTGCGCTGGGCTACAGATACGCAGTATTTT; V: TRBV7-7; D: NA; J: TRBJ2-3; size: NA
CDR3: CASSYGVGGLPEQFF; DNA: TGTGCCAGCAGTTACGGAGTGGGGGGGCTTCCTGAGCAGTTCTTC; V: TRBV6-5; D: NA; J: TRBJ2-1; size: NA
CDR3: CASSDLAGGDQETQYF; DNA: TGTGCCAGTAGTGATCTAGCGGGGGGCGATCAAGAGACCCAGTACTTC; V: TRBV19; D: TRBD2; J: TRBJ2-5; size: NA
CDR3: CAIMYSDSYEQYF; DNA: TGTGCCATCATGTACAGTGACTCCTACGAGCAGTACTTC; V: TRBV10-3; D: NA; J: TRBJ2-7; size: NA
CDR3: CASSQEAGGPETQYF; DNA: TGTGCCAGCAGCCAAGAAGCGGGGGGGCCAGAGACCCAGTACTTC; V: TRBV4-2; D: TRBD2; J: TRBJ2-5; size: NA
CDR3: CASSQDPPRGNYGYTF; DNA: TGCGCCAGCAGCCAAGATCCACCCCGGGGGAACTATGGCTACACCTTC; V: TRBV4-1; D: NA; J: TRBJ1-2; size: NA
CDR3: CASSILRRSDTGELFF; DNA: TGTGCCAGCAGTATCCTCCGACGGAGCGACACCGGGGAGCTGTTTTTT; V: TRBV28; D: NA; J: TRBJ2-2; size: NA
CDR3: CATSRSQTGETEAFF; DNA: TGTGCCACCAGCAGGTCCCAGACAGGCGAGACTGAAGCTTTCTTT; V: TRBV15; D: NA; J: TRBJ1-1; size: NA
CDR3: CASRLVGGTEAFF; DNA: TGTGCCAGCAGGTTAGTAGGGGGCACTGAAGCTTTCTTT; V: TRBV11-1; D: NA; J: TRBJ1-1; size: few
CDR3: CASREAGGYEQYF; DNA: TGTGCCAGCAGAGAGGCAGGGGGATACGAGCAGTACTTC; V: TRBV6-1; D: TRBD1; J: TRBJ2-7; size: NA
CDR3: CASSSPGSLYGEQFF; DNA: TGTGCCAGCAGTTCACCCGGGTCCCTATACGGTGAGCAGTTCTTC; V: TRBV11-2; D: NA; J: TRBJ2-1; size: NA
CDR3: CASSRSRGENSNQPQHF; DNA: TGTGCCAGCAGCCGTAGTCGGGGTGAGAACAGCAATCAGCCCCAGCATTTT; V: TRBV7-6; D: NA; J: TRBJ1-5; size: NA
CDR3: CASSVATVGPEGYGYTF; DNA: TGTGCCAGCAGCGTAGCTACGGTGGGGCCGGAGGGATATGGCTACACCTTC; V: TRBV9; D: NA; J: TRBJ1-2; size: NA
CDR3: CASSTSEEVSQPQHF; DNA: TGTGCCAGTAGTACCTCCGAGGAGGTGAGCCAGCCCCAGCATTTT; V: TRBV19; D: NA; J: TRBJ1-5; size: NA
CDR3: CASSPWGGQPQHF; DNA: TGTGCCAGCAGCCCATGGGGGGGTCAGCCCCAGCATTTT; V: TRBV27; D: NA; J: TRBJ1-5; size: NA
CDR3: CASSRNGQPQETQYF; DNA: TGTGCCAGTAGTCGCAACGGACAGCCCCAAGAGACCCAGTACTTC; V: TRBV19; D: NA; J: TRBJ2-5; size: NA
CDR3: CASSPWGQGAYRPQHF; DNA: TGTGCCAGCAGCCCCTGGGGTCAAGGGGCCTATCGGCCCCAGCATTTT; V: TRBV6-6; D: NA; J: TRBJ1-5; size: NA
CDR3: CATSRERGGTDTQYF; DNA: TGTGCCACCAGCAGAGAGCGGGGGGGCACAGATACGCAGTATTTT; V: TRBV15; D: TRBD2; J: TRBJ2-3; size: NA
CDR3: CATSRVTGTGGYEQYF; DNA: TGTGCCACCAGCAGAGTTACCGGGACAGGCGGGTACGAGCAGTACTTC; V: TRBV15; D: TRBD1; J: TRBJ2-7; size: NA
CDR3: CASSVGGPEDGYTF; DNA: TGTGCCAGCAGCGTAGGAGGGCCCGAGGATGGCTACACCTTC; V: TRBV9; D: NA; J: TRBJ1-2; size: NA
CDR3: CASSPFRERDEKLFF; DNA: TGTGCCAGCAGTCCTTTCCGAGAGCGGGATGAAAAACTGTTTTTT; V: TRBV2; D: NA; J: TRBJ1-4; size: NA
CDR3: CASSTGTGACYF; DNA: TGTGCCAGCAGCACCGGGACAGGGGCCTGTTACTTC; V: TRBV5-3; D: TRBD1; J: TRBJ2-4; size: NA
CDR3: CASSIGTGETYEQYF; DNA: TGTGCCAGTAGTATAGGGACAGGGGAAACCTACGAGCAGTACTTC; V: TRBV19; D: TRBD1; J: TRBJ2-7; size: NA
CDR3: CASSSGAGFSYNEQFF; DNA: TGCGCCAGCAGCTCCGGAGCGGGATTCTCCTACAATGAGCAGTTCTTC; V: TRBV5-1; D: TRBD2; J: TRBJ2-1; size: NA
CDR3: CASSVGGGNSPLHF; DNA: TGTGCCAGCAGCGTTGGTGGAGGTAATTCACCCCTCCACTTT; V: TRBV9; D: NA; J: TRBJ1-6; size: NA
CDR3: CASSFLGQTLYEQYF; DNA: TGTGCCAGCAGCTTCTTAGGACAGACCCTCTACGAGCAGTACTTC; V: TRBV5-6; D: NA; J: TRBJ2-7; size: NA
CDR3: CASSPLGIYGYTF; DNA: TGTGCCAGCAGCCCCCTTGGCATCTATGGCTACACCTTC; V: TRBV7-2; D: NA; J: TRBJ1-2; size: NA
CDR3: CASSDSPSGVYNEQFF; DNA: TGTGCCAGCAGTGACTCGCCTAGCGGGGTTTACAATGAGCAGTTCTTC; V: TRBV6-4; D: TRBD2; J: TRBJ2-1; size: few
CDR3: CASSLRTSGELFF; DNA: TGTGCCAGCAGTCTCCGGACATCCGGGGAGCTGTTTTTT; V: TRBV28; D: NA; J: TRBJ2-2; size: NA
CDR3: CASSYSNGGAYEQYF; DNA: TGTGCCAGCAGTTACTCGAACGGGGGGGCCTACGAGCAGTACTTC; V: TRBV6-6; D: TRBD2; J: TRBJ2-7; size: NA
CDR3: CASGQSSDLVGGYTF; DNA: TGTGCCAGCGGTCAGTCCTCCGACCTCGTCGGGGGCTACACCTTC; V: TRBV28; D: NA; J: TRBJ1-2; size: NA
CDR3: CASSLRQGGTEAFF; DNA: TGTGCCAGCAGTTTAAGACAGGGTGGTACTGAAGCTTTCTTT; V: TRBV27; D: TRBD1; J: TRBJ1-1; size: few
CDR3: CASSLEISGGAGDTQYF; DNA: TGTGCCAGCAGTTTAGAGATTAGCGGGGGGGCAGGAGATACGCAGTATTTT; V: TRBV27; D: TRBD2; J: TRBJ2-3; size: NA
CDR3: CASSPPIGGGWSYEQYF; DNA: TGTGCCAGCAGCCCCCCAATTGGGGGGGGCTGGTCTTACGAGCAGTACTTC; V: TRBV7-2; D: NA; J: TRBJ2-7; size: NA
CDR3: CASSYPSGTGGGNEQFF; DNA: TGTGCCAGCAGCTATCCATCCGGGACAGGGGGTGGCAATGAGCAGTTCTTC; V: TRBV7-3; D: TRBD1; J: TRBJ2-1; size: NA
CDR3: CASVDRGNQPQHF; DNA: TGTGCTAGTGTCGACAGGGGCAATCAGCCCCAGCATTTT; V: TRBV12-5; D: TRBD1; J: TRBJ1-5; size: NA
CDR3: CASSPFSLETQYF; DNA: TGTGCCAGCTCACCATTTTCCCTTGAGACCCAGTACTTC; V: TRBV18; D: NA; J: TRBJ2-5; size: NA
CDR3: CASSLTSGTSYEQYF; DNA: TGTGCCAGCAGCTTGACTTCCGGGACTAGCTACGAGCAGTACTTC; V: TRBV7-6; D: TRBD2; J: TRBJ2-7; size: NA
CDR3: CASSPGLGGEQFF; DNA: TGTGCCAGCAGTCCCGGACTGGGGGGTGAGCAGTTCTTC; V: TRBV9; D: NA; J: TRBJ2-1; size: NA
CDR3: CASSLVTGYEQYF; DNA: TGTGCCAGCAGCTTAGTTACCGGCTACGAGCAGTACTTC; V: TRBV7-2; D: NA; J: TRBJ2-7; size: once